The text below deals with one T cell receptor (beta chain). Profiling relied on immunoSEQ multiplex PCR, and the TCRdb table lists in-frame clones only, not all of them. The sample includes some 390,000 clones, around 87% of them seen just once. V was pared by 2 bases and J by 2 bases, with 18 bases between. CDR3 length equals 17 residues. CDR1 and CDR2 (germline): MNHNS, SASEGT. These data come from a study of blood T cell repertoires in COVID-19. Sequencing was carried out using peripheral blood. The chain is built from TRBV6-1 and TRBJ1-2, with D perhaps matching TRBD1 (5 bases). The origin of this receptor is a woman aged 60-75 years with COVID-19, enrolled during active disease. As DNA, the CDR3 is TGTGCCAGCAGTGAACCTCAGACCCCGAAGGGGAACTATGGCTACACCTTC. It codes for CASSEPQTPKGNYGYTF.